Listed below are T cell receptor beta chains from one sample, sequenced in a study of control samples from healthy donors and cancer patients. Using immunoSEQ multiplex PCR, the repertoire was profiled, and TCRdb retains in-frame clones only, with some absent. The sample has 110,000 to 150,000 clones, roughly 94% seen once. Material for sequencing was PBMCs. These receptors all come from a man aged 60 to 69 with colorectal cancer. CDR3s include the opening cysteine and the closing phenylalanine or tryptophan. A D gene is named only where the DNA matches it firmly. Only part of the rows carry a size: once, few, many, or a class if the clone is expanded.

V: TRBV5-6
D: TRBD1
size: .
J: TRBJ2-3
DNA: TGTGCCAGCAGACGGACAGGGGTGACAGATACGCAGTATTTT
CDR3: CASRRTGVTDTQYF

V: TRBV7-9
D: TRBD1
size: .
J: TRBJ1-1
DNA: TGTGCCAGCAGCCCTGACTTCCCGGGACAGGGGAACACTGAAGCTTTCTTT
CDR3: CASSPDFPGQGNTEAFF

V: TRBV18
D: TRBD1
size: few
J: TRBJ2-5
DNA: TGTGCCAGCTCACCGGGACAGCAAGAGACCCAGTACTTC
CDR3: CASSPGQQETQYF

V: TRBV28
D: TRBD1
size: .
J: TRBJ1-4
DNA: TGTGCCAGCAGTTCCGCCCGGACAGGGCCAACTAATGAAAAACTGTTTTTT
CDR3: CASSSARTGPTNEKLFF

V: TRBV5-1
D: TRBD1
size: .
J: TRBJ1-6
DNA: TGCGCCAGCAGCCTAGGGACAGGGGTAGATAATTCACCCCTCCACTTT
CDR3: CASSLGTGVDNSPLHF

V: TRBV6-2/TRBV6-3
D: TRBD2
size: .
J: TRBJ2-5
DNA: TGTGCCAGCAGTTCGCTAGCGGGGTACCAAGAGACCCAGTACTTC
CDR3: CASSSLAGYQETQYF

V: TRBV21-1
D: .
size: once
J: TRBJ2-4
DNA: TGTGCCTGCTCACAGGGGAAGGTCAAAAACATTCAGTACTTC
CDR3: CACSQGKVKNIQYF

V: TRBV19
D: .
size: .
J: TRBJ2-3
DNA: TGTGCCAGTAGTATAGATCCACAGGGATCTTTCACAGATACGCAGTATTTT
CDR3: CASSIDPQGSFTDTQYF

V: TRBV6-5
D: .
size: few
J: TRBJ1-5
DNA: TGTGCCAGCGGTAGGGGGTTCGATCAGCCCCAGCATTTT
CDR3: CASGRGFDQPQHF

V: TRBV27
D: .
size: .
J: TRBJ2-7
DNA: TGTGCCAGCAGTTTTAGTATCGGACAGCGCTCCTACGAGCAGTACTTC
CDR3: CASSFSIGQRSYEQYF

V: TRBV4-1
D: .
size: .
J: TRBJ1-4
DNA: TGCGCCAGCAGCCAAGATAACAGATTCAATGAAAAACTGTTTTTT
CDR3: CASSQDNRFNEKLFF

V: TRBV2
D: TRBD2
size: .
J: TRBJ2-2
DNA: TGTGCCAGCAGTAGCGGGGGGGTCGACACCGGGGAGCTGTTTTTT
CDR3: CASSSGGVDTGELFF

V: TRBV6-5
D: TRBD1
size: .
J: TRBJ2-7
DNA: TGTGCCAGCAGTTACTCGGGGACAGCGGAAACCTACGAGCAGTACTTC
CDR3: CASSYSGTAETYEQYF

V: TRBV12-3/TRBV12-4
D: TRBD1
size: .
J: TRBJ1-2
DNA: TGTGCCAGCAGCAGGGGGGACTATGGCTACACCTTC
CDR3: CASSRGDYGYTF

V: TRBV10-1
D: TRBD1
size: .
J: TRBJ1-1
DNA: TGCGCCAGCAGTGAGTCGGGTTTTGGGACAGGGAACACTGAAGCTTTCTTT
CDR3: CASSESGFGTGNTEAFF

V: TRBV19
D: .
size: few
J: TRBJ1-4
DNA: TGTGCCAGTAGTATTAGGCGGTTAAGCGGTACTAATGAAAAACTGTTTTTT
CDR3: CASSIRRLSGTNEKLFF

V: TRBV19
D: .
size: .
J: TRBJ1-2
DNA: TGTGCCACCCAACGGGGAGGTTATGGCTACACCTTC
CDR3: CATQRGGYGYTF

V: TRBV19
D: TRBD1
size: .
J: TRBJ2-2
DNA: TGTGCCAGTAGTTTCTACAGGGGGAACACCGGGGAGCTGTTTTTT
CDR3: CASSFYRGNTGELFF

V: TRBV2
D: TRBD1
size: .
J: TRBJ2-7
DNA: TGTGCCAGCTCCGGGACAGGGGCAACAGACGAGCAGTACTTC
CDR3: CASSGTGATDEQYF

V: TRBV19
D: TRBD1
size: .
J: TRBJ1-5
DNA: TGTGCCAGTATGGACAGGGGTCAGCCCCAGCATTTT
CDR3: CASMDRGQPQHF

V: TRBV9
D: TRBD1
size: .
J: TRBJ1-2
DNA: TGTGCCAGCAGCGTAGGCACAGGGGAGGGAAGCTATGGCTACACCTTC
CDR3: CASSVGTGEGSYGYTF

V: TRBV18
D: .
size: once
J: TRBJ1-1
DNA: TGTGCCAGCTCACCCAGACCCGACACTGAAGCTTTCTTT
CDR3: CASSPRPDTEAFF

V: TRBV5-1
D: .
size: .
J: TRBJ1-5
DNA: TGCGCCAGCAGCTTGGGGCAGGGTGGTCAGCCCCAGCATTTT
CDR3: CASSLGQGGQPQHF

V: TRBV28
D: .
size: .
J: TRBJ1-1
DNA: TGTGCCAGCAGGACTTCAGGGGAGAACACTGAAGCTTTCTTT
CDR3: CASRTSGENTEAFF

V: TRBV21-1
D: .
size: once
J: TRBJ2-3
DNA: TGTGCCAGCGGCTGTGCAGGGGAGGAGGATACGCAGTATTTT
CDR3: CASGCAGEEDTQYF

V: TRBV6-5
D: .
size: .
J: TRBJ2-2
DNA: TGTGCCAGCAGTTACTCGGGGGGCGGCGGCACCGGGGAGCTGTTTTTT
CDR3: CASSYSGGGGTGELFF

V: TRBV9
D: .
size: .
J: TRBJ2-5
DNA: TGTGCCAGCAGCGTAGAGGCTACCCCGGGGGAGACCCAGTACTTC
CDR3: CASSVEATPGETQYF

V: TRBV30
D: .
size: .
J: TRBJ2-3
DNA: TGTGCCTGGAGTGTACGGGCAGACCACCAGTATTTT
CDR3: CAWSVRADHQYF

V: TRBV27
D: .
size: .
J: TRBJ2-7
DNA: TGTGCCAGCAGTTTATCGGGCAGGGCCTACGAGCAGTACTTC
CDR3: CASSLSGRAYEQYF

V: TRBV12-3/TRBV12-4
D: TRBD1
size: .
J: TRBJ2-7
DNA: TGTGCCAGCAGTTTGGGACAGGCCTTCGAGCAGTACTTC
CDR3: CASSLGQAFEQYF

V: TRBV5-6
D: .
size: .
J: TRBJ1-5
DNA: TGTGCCAGCAGCTTGGGGGTAGGGGTAAGTCAGCCCCAGCATTTT
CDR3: CASSLGVGVSQPQHF

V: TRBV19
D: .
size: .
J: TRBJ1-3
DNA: TGTGCCAGTACCCTGACAGGCCCTGGAAACACCATATATTTT
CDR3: CASTLTGPGNTIYF